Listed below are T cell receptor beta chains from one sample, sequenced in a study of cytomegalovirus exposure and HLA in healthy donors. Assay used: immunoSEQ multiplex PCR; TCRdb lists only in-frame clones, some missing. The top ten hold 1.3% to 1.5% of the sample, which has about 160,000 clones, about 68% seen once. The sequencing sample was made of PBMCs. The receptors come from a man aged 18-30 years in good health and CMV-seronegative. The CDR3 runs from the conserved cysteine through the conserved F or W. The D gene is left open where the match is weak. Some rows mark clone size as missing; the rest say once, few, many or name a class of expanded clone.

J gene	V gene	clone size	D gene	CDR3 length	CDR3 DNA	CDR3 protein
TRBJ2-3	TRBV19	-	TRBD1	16	TGTGCCAGTAGTATCACAGGGGCTAGGGCCACAGATACGCAGTATTTT	CASSITGARATDTQYF
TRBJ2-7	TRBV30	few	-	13	TGTGCCTGGAGTGTAGAGGGAGTTGGTCAGCAGTACTTC	CAWSVEGVGQQYF
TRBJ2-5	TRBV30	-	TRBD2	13	TGTGCCTGGGCCAAGCGGGAGCAAGAGACCCAGTACTTC	CAWAKREQETQYF
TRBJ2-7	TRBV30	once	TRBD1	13	TGTGCCTGGGACAGGGCAGGGGCCTACGAGCAGTACTTC	CAWDRAGAYEQYF
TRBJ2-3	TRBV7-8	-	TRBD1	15	TGTGCCAGCAGCCCTATAGGGACAGGCACAGATACGCAGTATTTT	CASSPIGTGTDTQYF
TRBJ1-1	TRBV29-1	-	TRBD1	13	TGCAGCGGGGGGACAGGGGACGGCACTGAAGCTTTCTTT	CSGGTGDGTEAFF
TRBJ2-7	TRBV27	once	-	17	TGTGCCAGCAGTCCCCTCCCCCAGGGTCCCTTACTCTACGAGCAGTACTTC	CASSPLPQGPLLYEQYF
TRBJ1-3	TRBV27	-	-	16	TGTGCCAGCAGTCCCATTACTGCTACCTCTGGAAACACCATATATTTT	CASSPITATSGNTIYF
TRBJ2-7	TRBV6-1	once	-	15	TGTGCCAGCAGTGAAGTGGGGACTCCAAACTACGAGCAGTACTTC	CASSEVGTPNYEQYF
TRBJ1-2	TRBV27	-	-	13	TGTGCCAGCAAGTGGGGGGACGGCGATGGCTACACCTTC	CASKWGDGDGYTF
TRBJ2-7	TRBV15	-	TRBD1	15	TGTGCCACCAGCCCCCAGGACAGGGGGGTCTACGAGCAGTACTTC	CATSPQDRGVYEQYF
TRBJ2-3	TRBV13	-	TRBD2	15	TGTGCCAGCAGCTCCCGCGGGAGGAGCACAGATACGCAGTATTTT	CASSSRGRSTDTQYF
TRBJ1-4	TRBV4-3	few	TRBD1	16	TGCGCCAGCAGCCAAGATCGGGGGACAGGTTTTGAAAAACTGTTTTTT	CASSQDRGTGFEKLFF
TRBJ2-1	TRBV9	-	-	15	TGTGCCAGCAGCGTAGAAGGGGCTACACACAATGAGCAGTTCTTC	CASSVEGATHNEQFF
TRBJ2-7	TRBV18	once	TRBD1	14	TGTGCCAGCTCACCGGGACAGGACTCCTACGAGCAGTACTTC	CASSPGQDSYEQYF
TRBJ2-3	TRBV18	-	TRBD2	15	TGTGCCAGCTCACGGACTAGCGGGAATGCAGATACGCAGTATTTT	CASSRTSGNADTQYF
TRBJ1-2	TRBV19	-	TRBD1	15	TGTGCCAGTAGTACGGGACAGGGTCGGGGAAATGGCTACACCTTC	CASSTGQGRGNGYTF
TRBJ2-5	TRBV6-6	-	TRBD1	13	TGTGCCAGCAGTTGGACAGGGCGAGAGACCCAGTACTTC	CASSWTGRETQYF
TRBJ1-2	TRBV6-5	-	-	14	TGTGCCAGCAGTAGGACAGAAGCTAACTATGGCTACACCTTC	CASSRTEANYGYTF
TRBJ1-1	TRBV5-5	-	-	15	TGTGCCAGCAGCTTGAGTATCGTCGCGGGCACTGAAGCTTTCTTT	CASSLSIVAGTEAFF
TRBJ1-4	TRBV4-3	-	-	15	TGCGCCAGCAGCCAAGACTCGGGGGGGGCCGGGAAACTGTTTTTT	CASSQDSGGAGKLFF
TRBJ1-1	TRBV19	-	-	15	TGTGCCAGTAGTACCCGGGGTTCTTCGAACACTGAAGCTTTCTTT	CASSTRGSSNTEAFF
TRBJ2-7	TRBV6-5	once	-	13	TGTGCCAGCAGCCGGGACACTCCCTACGAGCAGTACTTC	CASSRDTPYEQYF
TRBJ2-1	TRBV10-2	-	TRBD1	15	TGCGCCAGCAGTGTGGCGACAGGGGGCTACAATGAGCAGTTCTTC	CASSVATGGYNEQFF
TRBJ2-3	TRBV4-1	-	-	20	TGCGCCAGCAGCCAAAAAGCTCTCGGGGCTACCCGGGGGTCGACAGATACGCAGTATTTT	CASSQKALGATRGSTDTQYF
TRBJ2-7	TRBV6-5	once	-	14	TGTGCCAGCAGTTACGGGACGGGAGCAGTCGAGCAGTACTTC	CASSYGTGAVEQYF
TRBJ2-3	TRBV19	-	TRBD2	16	TGTGCCAGTGCGGGGGGCGGGGCGGCTAGCACAGATACGCAGTATTTT	CASAGGGAASTDTQYF
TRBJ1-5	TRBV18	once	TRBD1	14	TGTGCCAGCTCACCGACAGGGGGCGCTCAGCCCCAGCATTTT	CASSPTGGAQPQHF
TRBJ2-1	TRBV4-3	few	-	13	TGCGCCAGCAGCCAAGGACGGGTCAATGAGCAGTTCTTC	CASSQGRVNEQFF
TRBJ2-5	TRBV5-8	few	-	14	TGTGCCAGCAGCTTGAGCCCGGGAAAAGAGACCCAGTACTTC	CASSLSPGKETQYF
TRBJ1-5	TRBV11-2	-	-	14	TGTGCCAGCAGTTTAGCGGGGGGCAATCAGCCCCAGCATTTT	CASSLAGGNQPQHF
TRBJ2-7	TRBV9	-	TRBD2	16	TGTGCCAGCAGCGGGCTAGCGGGAGCGCCCTCCTACGAGCAGTACTTC	CASSGLAGAPSYEQYF
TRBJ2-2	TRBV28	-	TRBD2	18	TGTGCCGGTCGGGGGAAATCTATAGCGGGAGGGCATAGGGGGGAGCTGTTTTTT	CAGRGKSIAGGHRGELFF
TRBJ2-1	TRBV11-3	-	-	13	TGTGCCAGCAGCCTTACAGAGAGCAATGAGCAGTTCTTC	CASSLTESNEQFF
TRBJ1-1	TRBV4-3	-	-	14	TGCGCCAGCAGGCGCCTCGAGGTGAACACTGAAGCTTTCTTT	CASRRLEVNTEAFF
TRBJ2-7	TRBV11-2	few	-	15	TGTGCCAGCAGCCGGCCCGGGTCCCCCCTCTCCGAGCAGTACTTC	CASSRPGSPLSEQYF
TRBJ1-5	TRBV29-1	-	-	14	TGCAGCGTTGGGGCGGGGGCGGCCAATCAGCCCCAGCATTTT	CSVGAGAANQPQHF
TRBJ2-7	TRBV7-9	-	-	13	TGTGCCAGCAGCTCGTTAGGGGTAGAGGAGCAGTACTTC	CASSSLGVEEQYF
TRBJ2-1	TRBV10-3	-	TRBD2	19	TGTGCCATCAGTTACCCCGGGGGCGTAGCGGGAGTGGCTTACAATGAGCAGTTCTTC	CAISYPGGVAGVAYNEQFF
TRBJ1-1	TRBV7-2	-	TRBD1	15	TGTGCCAGCAGCCCACCCGGGACAGGGGGCACTGAAGCTTTCTTT	CASSPPGTGGTEAFF
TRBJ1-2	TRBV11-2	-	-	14	TGTGCCAGCAGCGTCCGGACAGCACTCTATGGCTACACCTTC	CASSVRTALYGYTF
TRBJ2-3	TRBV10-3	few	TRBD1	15	TGTGCCATCAGTGAAGGACAGGGGCACACAGATACGCAGTATTTT	CAISEGQGHTDTQYF
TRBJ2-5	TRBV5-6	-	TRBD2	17	TGTGCCAGCAGCTCCGGGTGGGGGACTAGCGGTCAAGAGACCCAGTACTTC	CASSSGWGTSGQETQYF
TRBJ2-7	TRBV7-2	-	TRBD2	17	TGTGCCAGCAGCTTAGGGGGACTAGCGGGAGGGCTTCGCGAGCAGTACTTC	CASSLGGLAGGLREQYF
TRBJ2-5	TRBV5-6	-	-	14	TGTGCCAGCAGCTTGCGACAGCACCAAGAGACCCAGTACTTC	CASSLRQHQETQYF
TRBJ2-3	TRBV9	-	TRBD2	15	TGTGCCAGCAGCACTAGCGGGAGCATCACAGATACGCAGTATTTT	CASSTSGSITDTQYF
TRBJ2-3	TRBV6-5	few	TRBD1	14	TGTGCCAGCAGTTCGACAGGGCTACCCGATACGCAGTATTTT	CASSSTGLPDTQYF
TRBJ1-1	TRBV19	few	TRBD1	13	TGTGCCAGTAGTATGCAGGGGGCCGCTGAAGCTTTCTTT	CASSMQGAAEAFF
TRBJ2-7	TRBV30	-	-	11	TGTGCCTGGAGTGGGCCATACGAGCAGTACTTC	CAWSGPYEQYF
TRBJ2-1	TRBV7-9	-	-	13	TGTGCCAGCAGCTTACTAAGGTTAGCAGGGCCGTTCTTC	CASSLLRLAGPFF
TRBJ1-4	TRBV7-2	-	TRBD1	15	TGTGCCAGCAGCTTAAGGACAGGCCACAATGAAAAACTGTTTTTT	CASSLRTGHNEKLFF
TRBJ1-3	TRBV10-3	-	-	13	TGTGCCATCAGTGAGTCCGGGGGAAACACCATATATTTT	CAISESGGNTIYF
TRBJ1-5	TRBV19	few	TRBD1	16	TGTGCCAGTAGTATAGAGAAGGGGGCGAGCAATCAGCCCCAGCATTTT	CASSIEKGASNQPQHF